One sample yielded the 4 T cell receptor beta chains listed below, sequenced in a study of cytomegalovirus exposure and HLA in healthy donors (dated 2017 in TCRdb). Receptors were amplified or captured by the immunoSEQ multiplex PCR assay. A mixture of 60 forward primers for TCR Vbeta segments and 13 reverse primers for TCR Jbeta segments was used in the multiplex PCR. The source is immuneACCESS, and TCRdb retained only in-frame sequences with V and J called. Part of the clones is not carried over; for the studies checked, unresolved V genes explain less than half of this, and the remainder is unexplained. This sample lists about 86,000 clones; about four fifths were detected once. The ten largest clones represent about 15% of the sample. Sequences were obtained from PBMCs. Every receptor here comes from a woman aged 40-49 years in good health and CMV-seropositive.

This CDR3 reads CASSVLPGGTSGTDTQYF. The DNA of the CDR3 is TGTGCCAGCAGCGTACTCCCAGGGGGGACTAGCGGGACAGATACGCAGTATTTT. The chain couples TRBV9 to TRBJ2-3; 12 nucleotides align to TRBD2. This CDR3 is built from 18 residues. J lost 3 bases, V lost 1 base, and 9 bases had no gene match. Per the germline V gene, CDR1 is SGDLS and CDR2 is YYNGEE. Full variable domain (remainder filled in from reference TRBV9 and TRBJ2-3): DSGVTQTPKHLITATGQRVTLRCSPRSGDLSVYWYQQSLDQGLQFLIQYYNGEERAKGNILERFSAQQFPDLHSELNLSSLELGDSALYFCASSVLPGGTSGTDTQYFGPGTRLTVL.

The gene calls are TRBV18 and TRBJ2-1, with TRBD1 matching over 8 bases. Germline CDR1 and CDR2: KGHSH and LQKENI. The CDR3 is 15 amino acids. V was clipped by 0 bases and J by 9 bases; unmatched bases: 7. The CDR3 DNA follows: TGTGCCAGCTCACCACCGTGGCCAGGGGGCTTTGAGCAGTTCTTC. Its protein product is CASSPPWPGGFEQFF.

The rearrangement uses TRBV5-4 and TRBJ2-7, with 11 bases matching TRBD1. CDR1 and CDR2 from the germline V gene are SGHNT and YYREEE (reference sequence). Trimming at V came to 4 bases and at J to 1 base, leaving 4 bases not matched to a gene. The CDR3 covers 15 residues. CDR3 in DNA: TGTGCCAGCAGCGCCGGGGACAGGGGGTCCTACGAGCAGTACTTC. This encodes CASSAGDRGSYEQYF.

J is TRBJ1-2 and V is TRBV19; D perhaps matches TRBD1 (5 bases). The length of the CDR3 is 13 residues. In germline, CDR1 is LNHDA, CDR2 SQIVND (reference sequence). Between the trimmed V and J ends, which lost 10 bases and 4 bases, there was a span of 16 bases. The chain's CDR3 is CATQRGNIYGYTF. Written as DNA, the CDR3 is TGTGCCACCCAGCGGGGGAATATCTATGGCTACACCTTC.